Each of the 19 T cell receptor beta chains below was sequenced from the same sample in a study of T cell responses to AZD1222 COVID-19 vaccine. Some clones are missing from TCRdb's copy, which holds only in-frame ones; the method was immunoSEQ multiplex PCR. Of about 96,000 clones listed, roughly nine tenths were seen once; the top ten hold around 1.5%. The material was peripheral blood, obtained on day 0 of AZD1222 vaccination. All receptors come from an adult in good health.

The CDR3 DNA reads as TGTGCCAGCAGTTACTGGGAGACAGCTTTCTTT. This sequence encodes CASSYWETAFF. The chain links TRBV6-2 or TRBV6-3 to TRBJ1-1; D unclear. Trimming removed 1 base at V and 10 bases at J, with 7 bases between. CDR1 and CDR2 from the germline V gene are MNHEY and SVGEGT. CDR3 size: 11 residues.

The rearrangement links TRBV2 to TRBJ2-7; 7 bases are a match to TRBD1. CDR1 is SNHLY and CDR2 is FYNNEI in the germline V gene. The CDR3 extends over 14 amino acids. The V segment lost 3 bases and the J segment 4 bases; nucleotides outside the gene matches: 6. The CDR3 here is CASSEQGVGYEQYF. The CDR3 DNA reads as TGTGCCAGCAGTGAGCAGGGGGTAGGGTACGAGCAGTACTTC.

The chain has TRBV6-5 and TRBJ1-3; the match to TRBD1 covers 8 bases. J gave up 3 bases and V 2 bases, and 3 bases lay outside the gene matches. CDR1 is MNHEY, CDR2 SVGAGI, per germline. This CDR3 has 15 amino acids. CDR3 sequence reads: CASSYKQGVGNTIYF. The CDR3 DNA reads TGTGCCAGCAGTTACAAACAGGGGGTTGGAAACACCATATATTTT.

The rearrangement joins TRBV7-9 to TRBJ2-2, with D unclear. The V end was cut by 1 base, the J end by 1 base, with 4 bases between. Germline values: CDR1 SEHNR, CDR2 FQNEAQ (reference sequence). The CDR3 consists of 14 residues. CDR3 nucleotide sequence: TGTGCCAGCAGCTTAGTAGGGAACACCGGGGAGCTGTTTTTT. This codes for CASSLVGNTGELFF.

The chain carries TRBV29-1 and TRBJ1-4, with D uncertain. Germline CDR1 SQVTM, CDR2 ANQGSEA. CDR3 length equals 14 residues. The V gene lost 4 bases and the J gene lost 0 bases, with 9 bases spanning the gap. Here the CDR3 reads CSVGISATNEKLFF. The CDR3 nucleotides are TGCAGCGTTGGTATCAGTGCAACTAATGAAAAACTGTTTTTT.

This CDR3 reads CASSQDLEETQYF. The CDR3 bases are TGCGCCAGCAGCCAAGACCTTGAGGAGACCCAGTACTTC. The V call is TRBV4-1, the J call TRBJ2-5; D not resolved. V was clipped by 0 bases and J by 5 bases, with 7 bases between them. Germline loops: CDR1 MGHRA, CDR2 YSYEKL. The CDR3 consists of 13 residues.

The chain has TRBV16 and TRBJ1-2, with 9 bases that match TRBD1. This CDR3 is 15 amino acids long. Germline-derived CDR1 and CDR2 are KGHSY and FQNENV. V lost 0 bases, J lost 5 bases, and 4 bases stayed unmatched. The CDR3 DNA follows: TGTGCCAGCAGCCAATCGGACGGGACAGGGTATGGCTACACCTTC. As protein: CASSQSDGTGYGYTF.

The V and J genes are TRBV5-1 and TRBJ1-1; D gene unclear. The length of the CDR3 is 13 residues. Germline V gene data show CDR1 as SGHRS and CDR2 as YFSETQ. V lost 1 base and J lost 5, with 9 bases in between. CDR3 loop: CASSLLGLTEAFF. The CDR3 region has the DNA TGCGCCAGCAGCTTGTTGGGGTTAACTGAAGCTTTCTTT.

The chain has TRBV28 and TRBJ1-1; D remains unclear. The CDR3 runs to 14 residues. V dropped 5 bases and J dropped 1 base, with 11 bases sitting between them. Germline V lookup: CDR1 MDHEN, CDR2 SYDVKM. CDR3 sequence (DNA): TGTGCCAGCAGTCTAACACGGGGGAACACTGAAGCTTTCTTT. The encoded protein is CASSLTRGNTEAFF.

The chain recombines TRBV3-1 (or the pseudogene TRBV3-2) with TRBJ2-3, with 8 bases fitting TRBD1. In germline, CDR1 is LGHDT, CDR2 YNNKEL (reference sequence). Losses at the gene ends were 4 bases for V and 3 bases for J; bases not matched to a gene: 3. The CDR3 spans 14 residues. The CDR3 coding sequence is TGTGCCAGCAGCCTAAGGGACAGGACAGATACGCAGTATTTT. Protein sequence: CASSLRDRTDTQYF.

The rearrangement links TRBV7-8 to TRBJ2-2; D is uncertain. Trimming took off 5 bases at V and 4 bases at J, with 17 bases between the two ends. Germline CDR1 is SGHVS and CDR2 is FQNEAQ. The CDR3 runs to 16 residues. CDR3 in DNA: TGTGCCAGCAGCCACCATACGAGGCTTGGCACCGGGGAGCTGTTTTTT. The encoded protein is CASSHHTRLGTGELFF.

This clone was counted a few times. The rearrangement links TRBV6-5 to TRBJ1-4, with D unresolved. The CDR3 has 13 amino acids. With 3 bases removed from V and 5 bases from J, the gap between germline ends came to 7 bases. The germline CDR1 and CDR2 sequences are MNHEY and SVGAGI. This CDR3 is CASSYSGNEKLFF. CDR3 nucleotide sequence: TGTGCCAGCAGTTATTCGGGAAATGAAAAACTGTTTTTT.

The chain has TRBV6-5 and TRBJ2-1; 9 bases agree with TRBD2. Per germline, CDR1 MNHEY and CDR2 SVGAGI. The CDR3 consists of 15 residues. The V and J ends lost 7 bases and 1 base, in that order; junction bases with no gene match: 5. The CDR3 bases are TGTGCCAGCAACCCGACTAGCGGATCCTACAATGAGCAGTTCTTC. This sequence encodes CASNPTSGSYNEQFF.

The rearrangement links TRBV27 to TRBJ2-1; D possibly corresponds to TRBD1 (6 bases). V dropped 5 bases and J dropped 4 bases, with 21 bases sitting between them. This CDR3 has 17 residues. The germline gives CDR1 MNHEY, CDR2 SMNVEV (reference sequence). The CDR3 DNA sequence: TGTGCCAGCAGTCTGAGGCCCCGACAGGTAACATACAATGAGCAGTTCTTC. This codes for CASSLRPRQVTYNEQFF.

The rearrangement links TRBV7-3 to TRBJ1-1; 7 nucleotides match TRBD1. CDR1 and CDR2 from the germline V gene are SGHTA and FQGTGA. The CDR3 totals 15 residues. V gave up 3 bases and J gave up 2 bases; unmatched junction bases: 6. CDR3 nucleotides: TGTGCCAGCAGCTTCACCAGGGGGGGAAACACTGAAGCTTTCTTT. Its protein is CASSFTRGGNTEAFF.

As regards this clone: At one boundary the junction diverges from the germline segment, which might be a read error. This sequence joins TRBV5-6 and TRBJ2-3; perhaps D is TRBD1 or TRBD2 (5 bases each). Germline assignment: CDR1 SGHDT and CDR2 YYEEEE. There are 14 residues in the CDR3. The CDR3 reads CASCLGPSTDTQYF. The CDR3, as DNA: TGTGCCAGCTGCTTGGGACCGTCCACAGATACGCAGTATTTT.

This clone showed up just once. The V gene is TRBV5-1, the J gene TRBJ2-3, with a possible D match to TRBD2 (6 bases). Germline V gene sequence: CDR1 SGHRS, CDR2 YFSETQ. Trimming pared 5 bases from V and 0 bases from J, leaving 19 bases between. CDR3 length: 17 amino acids. CDR3 in DNA: TGCGCCAGCAGACAAAACCCAAGCGGGTATAGCACAGATACGCAGTATTTT. Its protein product is CASRQNPSGYSTDTQYF.

Comments on this clone: The same CDR3 is also encoded by other DNA sequences in this sample. The chain uses TRBV19 and TRBJ1-2, with a possible D match to TRBD1 (5 bases). Germline lookup yields CDR1 LNHDA and CDR2 SQIVND (reference sequence). The CDR3 runs to 14 residues. The V gene lost 2 bases and the J gene lost 0 bases, with 7 bases spanning the gap. The CDR3 region has the DNA TGTGCCAGTAGTATACAGGGATCTAACTATGGCTACACCTTC. Encoded protein: CASSIQGSNYGYTF.

The chain carries TRBV30 and TRBJ1-1, with D possibly being TRBD1 (5 bases). Looked up from germline, CDR1 is GTSNPN and CDR2 is SVGIG (reference sequence). The ends were cut back, 0 bases at V and 0 bases at J, with 11 bases in the middle. The CDR3 runs 15 residues. The chain's CDR3 is CAWSVGLGVNTEAFF. In DNA form, the CDR3 reads TGTGCCTGGAGTGTAGGGTTGGGGGTGAACACTGAAGCTTTCTTT.